This is a list of T cell receptor beta chains from one sample in a study of cytomegalovirus exposure and HLA in healthy donors. Method: immunoSEQ multiplex PCR; TCRdb's copy keeps in-frame clones and lacks some. Here the sample spans more than 80,000 clones, less than 70% being singletons. Sequencing was performed on PBMCs. These TCRs come from a human donor in good health. The CDR3 runs from the conserved cysteine through the conserved F or W. The D gene is left open where the match is weak. Clone size appears in some rows only: once, few, many, or a class for an expanded clone.

CDR3: CASSQDPAGGTYEQYF; DNA: TGCGCCAGCAGCCAAGATCCAGCGGGGGGGACCTACGAGCAGTACTTC; size: .; D: TRBD2; V: TRBV4-1; J: TRBJ2-7
CDR3: CASSKDRGYYNEQFF; DNA: TGTGCCAGCAGCAAAGACAGGGGGTACTACAATGAGCAGTTCTTC; size: .; D: TRBD1; V: TRBV7-3; J: TRBJ2-1
CDR3: CASSPLRGLTDYGYTF; DNA: TGTGCCAGCAGCCCACTTAGGGGATTGACTGACTATGGCTACACCTTC; size: .; D: .; V: TRBV7-8; J: TRBJ1-2
CDR3: CASSVGTGGAPLHF; DNA: TGTGCCAGCAGTGTTGGGACAGGGGGAGCACCCCTCCACTTT; size: .; D: TRBD1; V: TRBV2; J: TRBJ1-6
CDR3: CASSPWTGEAFF; DNA: TGTGCCAGCAGCCCCTGGACAGGTGAAGCTTTCTTT; size: .; D: TRBD1; V: TRBV5-4; J: TRBJ1-1
CDR3: CASSPGIGNQPQHF; DNA: TGTGCCAGTAGTCCAGGAATCGGAAATCAGCCCCAGCATTTT; size: .; D: .; V: TRBV19; J: TRBJ1-5
CDR3: CSVVGGLGGNTIYF; DNA: TGCAGCGTTGTGGGAGGGTTGGGAGGAAACACCATATATTTT; size: .; D: .; V: TRBV29-1; J: TRBJ1-3
CDR3: CSVTTKLGNTEAFF; DNA: TGCAGCGTCACTACTAAATTAGGGAACACTGAAGCTTTCTTT; size: .; D: .; V: TRBV29-1; J: TRBJ1-1
CDR3: CASSDNNEQYF; DNA: TGTGCCAGCAGCGACAATAACGAGCAGTACTTC; size: .; D: .; V: TRBV9; J: TRBJ2-7
CDR3: CASSPLAGGIYNEQFF; DNA: TGTGCCAGCTCACCTCTAGCGGGGGGGATTTACAATGAGCAGTTCTTC; size: once; D: TRBD2; V: TRBV18; J: TRBJ2-1
CDR3: CASSLLDRGNEQFF; DNA: TGTGCCAGCTCACTCCTCGACAGGGGCAATGAGCAGTTCTTC; size: .; D: TRBD1; V: TRBV18; J: TRBJ2-1
CDR3: CASSATGGTDTQYF; DNA: TGTGCCAGCAGCGCTACAGGGGGGACAGATACGCAGTATTTT; size: once; D: TRBD1; V: TRBV5-6; J: TRBJ2-3
CDR3: CASSFKDPGAYEQYF; DNA: TGCGCCAGCAGCTTCAAGGACCCAGGGGCCTACGAGCAGTACTTC; size: .; D: .; V: TRBV5-1; J: TRBJ2-7
CDR3: CASSLGLAGGNYEQYF; DNA: TGTGCCAGCAGCCTCGGACTAGCGGGGGGCAATTACGAGCAGTACTTC; size: few; D: TRBD2; V: TRBV7-9; J: TRBJ2-7
CDR3: CASSSTRADTQYF; DNA: TGTGCCAGCAGCTCCACGAGGGCAGATACGCAGTATTTT; size: few; D: .; V: TRBV7-2; J: TRBJ2-3
CDR3: CASSSYPRPGEKQYF; DNA: TGTGCCAGCAGCTCGTACCCCCGTCCGGGAGAAAAGCAGTACTTC; size: .; D: .; V: TRBV7-3; J: TRBJ2-7
CDR3: CASSLRGIDTQYF; DNA: TGTGCCAGCAGCTTAAGAGGGATAGATACGCAGTATTTT; size: few; D: .; V: TRBV7-3; J: TRBJ2-3
CDR3: CASSLFSGPRNEQFF; DNA: TGTGCCAGCAGCTTATTCTCAGGGCCGCGGAATGAGCAGTTCTTC; size: .; D: .; V: TRBV7-8; J: TRBJ2-1
CDR3: CASRPTRDRGSPLHF; DNA: TGTGCCAGCAGACCTACCCGGGACAGGGGTTCACCCCTCCACTTT; size: .; D: TRBD1; V: TRBV6-1; J: TRBJ1-6
CDR3: CASSSGTGRPGNTIYF; DNA: TGCGCCAGCAGCTCCGGGACAGGGCGGCCTGGAAACACCATATATTTT; size: .; D: TRBD1; V: TRBV5-1; J: TRBJ1-3
CDR3: CASSLAGTANTGELFF; DNA: TGTGCCAGCAGCTTAGCCGGGACAGCCAACACCGGGGAGCTGTTTTTT; size: .; D: TRBD1; V: TRBV7-7; J: TRBJ2-2
CDR3: CASSLGQGRSSYEPYF; DNA: TGTGCCAGCAGCTTGGGACAGGGCAGGAGCTCCTACGAGCCGTACTTC; size: .; D: TRBD1; V: TRBV5-4; J: TRBJ2-7
CDR3: CASSPQTGALSYEQYF; DNA: TGTGCCAGCAGCCCGCAAACAGGGGCCCTCTCCTACGAGCAGTACTTC; size: .; D: TRBD1; V: TRBV9; J: TRBJ2-7
CDR3: CASSQDRRSPLHF; DNA: TGCGCCAGCAGCCAAGATCGGCGGTCACCCCTCCACTTT; size: .; D: .; V: TRBV4-1; J: TRBJ1-6
CDR3: CASSSLWTGATDTQYF; DNA: TGTGCCAGCAGCTCATTATGGACAGGGGCCACAGATACGCAGTATTTT; size: .; D: TRBD1; V: TRBV7-9; J: TRBJ2-3
CDR3: CASSQTGSTGELFF; DNA: TGCGCCAGCAGCCAGACAGGTTCCACCGGGGAGCTGTTTTTT; size: few; D: .; V: TRBV4-3; J: TRBJ2-2
CDR3: CASSVDRDRVGNEQFF; DNA: TGTGCCAGCAGCGTAGACCGGGACAGGGTCGGAAATGAGCAGTTCTTC; size: .; D: TRBD1; V: TRBV9; J: TRBJ2-1
CDR3: CASSFLLGQGSGELFF; DNA: TGTGCCAGCAGCTTCCTCCTGGGACAGGGGTCCGGGGAGCTGTTTTTT; size: few; D: TRBD1; V: TRBV7-3; J: TRBJ2-2
CDR3: CATVTSGGYYEQYF; DNA: TGTGCCACCGTTACTAGCGGGGGTTATTACGAGCAGTACTTC; size: .; D: TRBD2; V: TRBV10-3; J: TRBJ2-7
CDR3: CASRRSNEKLFF; DNA: TGTGCCAGCAGACGGTCGAATGAAAAACTGTTTTTT; size: .; D: .; V: TRBV6-5; J: TRBJ1-4
CDR3: CASSFRNYGYTF; DNA: TGTGCCAGCAGCTTCCGGAACTATGGCTACACCTTC; size: .; D: .; V: TRBV7-9; J: TRBJ1-2
CDR3: CASSGGQSNSPLHF; DNA: TGTGCCAGCAGTGGGGGACAGAGCAATTCACCCCTCCACTTT; size: .; D: TRBD1; V: TRBV6-1; J: TRBJ1-6
CDR3: CASSVAVRRGDETQYF; DNA: TGTGCCAGCAGCGTAGCGGTGCGGCGGGGGGACGAGACCCAGTACTTC; size: .; D: TRBD2; V: TRBV9; J: TRBJ2-5
CDR3: CAWSAWGTDNYGYTF; DNA: TGTGCCTGGAGTGCTTGGGGCACTGATAACTATGGCTACACCTTC; size: few; D: .; V: TRBV30; J: TRBJ1-2
CDR3: CASSVVPGEYNEQFF; DNA: TGTGCCAGCAGCGTAGTCCCGGGGGAGTACAATGAGCAGTTCTTC; size: .; D: .; V: TRBV9; J: TRBJ2-1
CDR3: CASSQVFTGSYEQYF; DNA: TGCGCCAGCAGCCAAGTGTTCACAGGCTCCTACGAGCAGTACTTC; size: .; D: .; V: TRBV4-1; J: TRBJ2-7
CDR3: CASSGQLTGTGGSGELFF; DNA: TGTGCCAGCAGCGGCCAACTCACCGGGACAGGGGGCTCCGGGGAGCTGTTTTTT; size: few; D: TRBD1; V: TRBV9; J: TRBJ2-2
CDR3: CASSLGAYTEAFF; DNA: TGTGCCAGCAGCTTGGGGGCTTACACTGAAGCTTTCTTT; size: .; D: .; V: TRBV5-5; J: TRBJ1-1
CDR3: CASSVGGQGANWGYTF; DNA: TGTGCCAGCAGCGTAGGGGGACAGGGGGCAAATTGGGGCTACACCTTC; size: .; D: TRBD1; V: TRBV9; J: TRBJ1-2
CDR3: CASSPQSVGNTIYF; DNA: TGTGCCAGCTCACCACAGTCAGTAGGAAACACCATATATTTT; size: .; D: .; V: TRBV18; J: TRBJ1-3
CDR3: CASSTWSLGAYEQYF; DNA: TGTGCCAGCAGCACGTGGAGCCTGGGGGCTTACGAGCAGTACTTC; size: .; D: .; V: TRBV5-6; J: TRBJ2-7
CDR3: CASSALTSGGRNEQFF; DNA: TGTGCCAGTAGTGCGCTGACTAGCGGGGGCCGCAATGAGCAGTTCTTC; size: .; D: TRBD2; V: TRBV19; J: TRBJ2-1
CDR3: CASSAYRGTEAFF; DNA: TGTGCCAGCAGCGCGTACAGGGGCACTGAAGCTTTCTTT; size: once; D: TRBD1; V: TRBV9; J: TRBJ1-1
CDR3: CAIRKGTESSYEQYF; DNA: TGTGCCATCAGAAAAGGGACTGAGAGCTCCTACGAGCAGTACTTC; size: .; D: .; V: TRBV10-3; J: TRBJ2-7